This TCR beta chain was identified in a study of Ad26.COV2.S vaccination and SARS-CoV-2 variants. Repertoires were generated with immunoSEQ multiplex PCR, while TCRdb's copy carries only in-frame clones and drops some. Of under 400,000 clones listed, 87% were seen once; the top ten hold more than 3%. With V trimmed by 8 bases and J by 2 bases, 8 bases remained unmatched. Germline V gene lookup returns CDR1 MNHEY and CDR2 SVGAGI. The CDR3 runs 14 residues. The sample's treatment: some 20 received Ad26.COV2.S at low or high dose, single or two shots; several received placebo; per-sample allocation not given. Sampling took place 63 days after the first vaccine or placebo injection.

The source is a person between 18 and 65 years old who received the Ad26.COV2.S COVID-19 vaccine or a placebo. The chain is built from TRBV6-5 and TRBJ1-1; 7 nucleotides agree with TRBD1. The specimen was peripheral blood, collected in a trial of Ad26.COV2.S vaccine versus placebo. The CDR3 region is CASGKGQTNTEAFF. The CDR3 DNA sequence: TGTGCCAGCGGCAAGGGACAGACAAACACTGAAGCTTTCTTT.